This TCR beta chain was identified in a study of blood T cell repertoires in COVID-19. Germline V gives CDR1 MGHRA, CDR2 YSYEKL. The CDR3 is 14 residues long. Trimming took off 2 bases at V and 4 bases at J, with 11 bases between the two ends. Generated by immunoSEQ multiplex PCR, the TCRdb table keeps only in-frame clones and is missing some. The table includes 110,000 to 150,000 clones, under 85% detected once. The sequenced sample was peripheral blood. The V and J genes are TRBV4-1 and TRBJ2-5; D may be TRBD1 (6 bases). The clonotype comes from a woman at least 80 years old in a cohort sampled during active or convalescent COVID-19. This CDR3 reads CASSQTGLAETQYF. The CDR3, as DNA: TGCGCCAGCAGCCAAACAGGGTTGGCAGAGACCCAGTACTTC.